Here is one T cell receptor beta chain with its context. Its antigen remains unidentified. Use of 60 Vbeta and 13 Jbeta primers characterized the PCR. Clones were sequenced by immunoSEQ multiplex PCR, and TCRdb holds only the in-frame ones, with some missing. The sample has some 100,000 clones; roughly 70% are singletons. This specimen belongs to a study of cytomegalovirus exposure and HLA in healthy donors. Study as a whole: An earlier analysis found under 130 million unique TCR beta sequences from 150 million to 200 million T cells. There were about 85 million unique TCRs (from HLA-typed donors) in an early data release. Study results and limitations: It was 150 or so TCR beta chains that were listed as cytomegalovirus-associated.

Unrecorded immune exposure was likely among donors, who were nominally healthy when sampled. The CDR3 sequence is 15 residues long. Per germline, CDR1 LNHDA and CDR2 SQIVND (reference sequence). With V trimmed by 10 bases and J by 1 base, 10 bases remained unmatched. This TCR derives from a woman aged 18-30 years in good health and CMV-seropositive. The chain links TRBV19 to TRBJ2-7; 10 bases align to TRBD2. Material: PBMCs. The CDR3 DNA reads as TGTGCCACCCCGGGACTAGCGATGCAATCCTACGAGCAGTACTTC. This codes for CATPGLAMQSYEQYF.